Below, 28 T cell receptor beta chains from the same sample are listed, as sequenced in a study of response to subunit inactivated influenza vaccine. TCRdb re-derived calls from the RT-PCR reads in MiXCR, one entry per CDR3 protein. The sample lists 500,000 or so distinct CDR3 sequences; about 15% were seen once. Specimen: CD4+ T cells sorted from PBMCs, collected less than 30 months after vaccination. Receptors originate from a man aged 50-75 years who received an inactivated influenza vaccine.

A few counts support this clonotype. The genes are TRBV12-3 or TRBV12-4 and TRBJ2-3, with D maybe TRBD1 (6 bases). This CDR3 is built from 13 residues. The ends were cut back, 6 bases at V and 4 bases at J, with 11 bases in the middle. The CDR3 DNA follows: TGTGCCAGCAGACCCAACAGGGCAGATACGCAGTATTTT. Amino acids: CASRPNRADTQYF.

V is TRBV12-3 or TRBV12-4 and J is TRBJ1-2; TRBD1 matches 7 bases. CDR3 length: 13 residues. The trim removed 7 bases at V and 8 bases at J, leaving 10 bases unmatched. CDR3 in amino acids: CASTGQVEGGYTF. In nucleotides, the CDR3 is TGTGCCAGCACTGGACAGGTGGAGGGCGGCTACACCTTC.

This clonotype has ten or more counts. This chain links TRBV10-3 with TRBJ2-1; D ambiguous. Per the germline V gene, CDR1 is ENHRY and CDR2 is SYGVKD. Trimming took 0 bases from V and 12 from J, leaving 15 bases between them. The CDR3 loop spans 14 amino acids. CDR3 residues: CAISESPSVVGQFF. The CDR3, as DNA: TGTGCCATCAGTGAGTCTCCCAGCGTAGTAGGGCAGTTCTTC.

The rearrangement links TRBV6-2 or TRBV6-3 to TRBJ2-1; D is unresolved. The CDR3 is 20 amino acids. V shed 0 bases and J shed 0 bases, with 21 bases lying between them. Germline CDR1 reads MNHEY; CDR2 reads SVGEGT. The CDR3: CASSYSMVAMWVDSYNEQFF. DNA of the CDR3: TGTGCCAGCAGTTACTCGATGGTCGCGATGTGGGTTGACTCCTACAATGAGCAGTTCTTC.

This clonotype appeared many times. The rearrangement uses TRBV7-2 and TRBJ2-7, with D possibly called TRBD1 or TRBD2 (5 bases each). This CDR3 is built from 14 residues. Trimming took off 5 bases at V and 3 bases at J, with 14 bases between the two ends. The germline V gene has CDR1 SGHTA and CDR2 FQGNSA. CDR3 residues: CASSLGPAFYEQYF. The CDR3 coding sequence is TGTGCCAGCAGCCTGGGACCAGCCTTCTACGAGCAGTACTTC.

This clonotype has just a few counts. The chain employs TRBV5-1 and TRBJ2-3; possible D gene TRBD2, 6 bases. V dropped 0 bases and J dropped 4 bases, with 9 bases sitting between them. This CDR3 is built from 14 residues. The germline V gene has CDR1 SGHRS and CDR2 YFSETQ. In DNA form, the CDR3 reads TGCGCCAGCAGCTTGGGGGAGGTCGCAGATACGCAGTATTTT. Its protein product is CASSLGEVADTQYF.

This clonotype was detected ten times or more. This chain joins TRBV7-8 and TRBJ1-1, with TRBD1 matching over 9 bases. Germline trimming cut 5 bases from V and 1 base from J; bases unmatched to any gene: 2. Germline V gives CDR1 SGHVS, CDR2 FQNEAQ. The CDR3 spans 14 residues. The CDR3 here is CASSPQGANTEAFF. In nucleotides, the CDR3 is TGTGCCAGCAGCCCACAGGGGGCGAACACTGAAGCTTTCTTT.

This clonotype showed up many times. The J gene is TRBJ2-7, the V gene TRBV5-1; tentatively, D is TRBD2 (5 bases). This CDR3 is 12 amino acids long. CDR1 is SGHRS, CDR2 YFSETQ, per germline. V lost 0 bases and J 5 bases, leaving 6 bases between the germline ends. The CDR3 spells CASSLAGDEQYF. The CDR3 DNA follows: TGCGCCAGCAGCTTGGCCGGGGACGAGCAGTACTTC.

The rearrangement uses TRBV23-1 and TRBJ2-3; TRBD1 is a possible D gene (8 bases). TRBV23-1 qualifies as an ORF whose function is uncertain. This CDR3 has 15 amino acids. V lost 6 bases and J 3 bases, leaving 16 bases between the germline ends. DNA of the CDR3: TGCGCCAGCAGACCAGGGGGCGGGAGTACAGATACGCAGTATTTT. This codes for CASRPGGGSTDTQYF.

V gene TRBV5-1 combines with J gene TRBJ1-1, with TRBD1 identical over 7 bases. CDR1 and CDR2 (germline): SGHRS, YFSETQ. V was pared by 4 bases and J by 8 bases, with 5 bases of the junction left unmatched. This CDR3 has 12 amino acids. CDR3 nucleotide sequence: TGCGCCAGCAGCGCAGGGACAGACGAAGCTTTCTTT. This codes for CASSAGTDEAFF.

The V gene is TRBV6-1, the J gene TRBJ1-1, with D unclear. CDR1 MNHNS and CDR2 SASEGT come from the germline V gene. V was trimmed by 4 bases and J by 7 bases, leaving 16 bases between them. This CDR3 spans 14 amino acids. CDR3 protein: CASSGERSVGEAFF. The CDR3 region has the DNA TGTGCCAGCAGTGGGGAGCGCTCGGTGGGTGAAGCTTTCTTT.

The rearrangement uses TRBV9 and TRBJ2-5; the D is unclear. The V end lost 4 bases, the J end lost 2 bases, and 6 bases lay between the germline ends. The CDR3 extends over 12 amino acids. Germline CDR1 SGDLS, CDR2 YYNGEE. CDR3: CASSTQQETQYF. In DNA, the CDR3 is TGTGCCAGCAGCACACAGCAAGAGACCCAGTACTTC. Variable domain in full (rest from reference TRBV9 and TRBJ2-5): DSGVTQTPKHLITATGQRVTLRCSPRSGDLSVYWYQQSLDQGLQFLIQYYNGEERAKGNILERFSAQQFPDLHSELNLSSLELGDSALYFCASSTQQETQYFGPGTRLLVL.

This rearrangement joins TRBV20-1 to TRBJ2-5, with 9 bases fitting TRBD2. V dropped 1 base and J dropped 2; count of bases not matched to a gene: 5. CDR1 and CDR2 (germline): DFQATT, SNEGSKA (reference sequence). The CDR3 contains 15 residues. The CDR3 DNA follows: TGCAGTGCTAGAGGGGGTAGCGGGGGTCAAGAGACCCAGTACTTC. The encoded protein is CSARGGSGGQETQYF.

This clonotype was seen only a few times. V usage is TRBV20-1 and J usage is TRBJ2-5; D is ambiguous. Trimming pared 1 base from V and 7 bases from J, leaving 16 bases between. Germline CDR1 reads DFQATT; CDR2 reads SNEGSKA (reference sequence). CDR3 size: 14 residues. The chain's CDR3 is CSARGPDWELTQYF. CDR3 nucleotide sequence: TGCAGTGCTAGAGGTCCAGATTGGGAATTGACCCAGTACTTC.

V and J are TRBV5-6 and TRBJ1-6; D call uncertain. Germline V CDR1 and CDR2: SGHDT, YYEEEE. V lost 5 bases and J 0 bases, leaving 12 bases between the germline ends. The CDR3 has 16 amino acids. The CDR3 loop is CASRSGPSSYNSPLHF. The CDR3 DNA sequence: TGTGCCAGCAGGTCAGGACCAAGCTCCTATAATTCACCCCTCCACTTT.

This clonotype was recorded many times. The rearrangement joins TRBV5-8 to TRBJ1-2; D remains unclear. Germline CDR1 reads SGHTS; CDR2 reads YDEGEE. V dropped 5 bases and J dropped 4 bases, with 9 bases sitting between them. The CDR3 length is 12 residues. The CDR3 DNA sequence: TGTGCCAGCAGGAAAGGTGGCTATGGCTACACCTTC. This sequence encodes CASRKGGYGYTF.

As concerns this clonotype: Sequence at one end of the junction differs from germline and may be a read error. V gene TRBV20-1 combines with J gene TRBJ2-7; TRBD2 matches at 7 bases. Germline values: CDR1 DFQATT, CDR2 SNEGSKA (reference sequence). The CDR3 is made up of 13 amino acids. DNA for the CDR3: TGCAGTGCTAAGGCGGGAGTACCCTACGAGCAATACTTC. It encodes CSAKAGVPYEQYF.

This rearrangement joins TRBV20-1 to TRBJ1-2, with unresolved D. The length of the CDR3 is 16 residues. The V gene's germline CDR1 is DFQATT and CDR2 SNEGSKA (reference sequence). V was shortened by 1 base and J by 2 bases, with 17 bases between the two germline ends. CDR3 sequence (DNA): TGCAGTGCTAGAGGGATTGCTGGGGATGTAAACTATGGCTACACCTTC. It codes for CSARGIAGDVNYGYTF.

This clonotype was found a few times. The junction shows a germline mismatch at one end, possibly a read error. The chain is built from TRBV6-1 and TRBJ2-3; TRBD2 aligns across 7 bases. CDR1 and CDR2 from the germline V gene are MNHNS and SASEGT. The CDR3 spans 14 residues. This CDR3 reads CASSQAGPTDTQYF. CDR3 in DNA: TGTGCCAGCAGTCAAGCGGGACCCACAGATACGCAGTATTTT.

In the case of this clonotype: At one end, the junction sequence differs from germline, possibly due to a read error. The chain uses TRBV20-1 and TRBJ2-1, with TRBD2 as a possible D gene (6 bases). CDR1 and CDR2 (germline): DFQATT, SNEGSKA (reference sequence). CDR3 length equals 16 residues. The CDR3 nucleotides are TGCTGTGCTAGGGTAACCCGGGGCCTGGGAGGCAATGAGCAGTTCTTC. This encodes CCARVTRGLGGNEQFF.

The chain uses TRBV5-1 and TRBJ1-2; 11 bases line up with TRBD1. The trim removed 4 bases at V and 4 bases at J, leaving 3 bases unmatched. Germline values: CDR1 SGHRS, CDR2 YFSETQ. The CDR3 has 14 residues. The CDR3 protein is CASSAGTGGYGYTF. The CDR3 DNA reads TGCGCCAGCAGCGCAGGGACAGGGGGCTATGGCTACACCTTC.

Ten or more counts support this clonotype. The chain recombines TRBV12-3 or TRBV12-4 with TRBJ2-7; 7 bases are a match to TRBD1. This CDR3 comprises 16 residues. V lost 3 bases, J lost 4 bases, and 12 bases stayed unmatched. CDR3 loop: CASSFDQGVLFYEQYF. DNA for the CDR3: TGTGCCAGCAGTTTCGACCAGGGGGTTCTTTTTTACGAGCAGTACTTC.

This clonotype was observed a handful of times. The chain couples TRBV28 to TRBJ1-2; D is unclear. The length of the CDR3 is 13 residues. Germline values: CDR1 MDHEN, CDR2 SYDVKM. V gave up 5 bases and J gave up 2 bases, with 9 bases separating them. The CDR3: CASSLPQNYGYTF. CDR3 sequence (DNA): TGTGCCAGCAGTCTACCACAGAACTATGGCTACACCTTC.

In this sample, this clonotype turned up many times. The chain has TRBV10-3 and TRBJ2-1, with TRBD2 matching over 8 bases. There are 16 residues in the CDR3. Per the germline V gene, CDR1 is ENHRY and CDR2 is SYGVKD. V lost 4 bases to trimming and J lost 7 bases; unmatched junction nucleotides: 12. The CDR3 is CAISVRSGGQLNEQFF. The CDR3 nucleotides are TGTGCCATCAGTGTTCGGAGCGGGGGCCAATTAAATGAGCAGTTCTTC.

This chain joins TRBV15 and TRBJ2-3; TRBD2 aligns across 10 bases. Trimming at V came to 0 bases and at J to 8 bases, leaving 5 bases not matched to a gene. Per germline, CDR1 LNHNV and CDR2 YYDKDF (reference sequence). The length of the CDR3 is 15 residues. The CDR3 DNA reads as TGTGCCACCAGCAGAGAGCTAGCGGGAGTTGGTACGCAGTATTTT. Its translation is CATSRELAGVGTQYF.

This clonotype came up a few times. This chain connects TRBV24-1 to TRBJ2-1; D gene uncertain. CDR3 length: 15 residues. V was pared by 1 base and J by 6 bases, with 12 bases between. The germline gives CDR1 KGHDR, CDR2 SFDVKD. In DNA form, the CDR3 reads TGTGCCACCAGTGATTTCGCACGACCGGGCAATGAGCAGTTCTTC. It is translated as CATSDFARPGNEQFF.

This clonotype was recorded at least ten times. V gene TRBV12-3 or TRBV12-4 combines with J gene TRBJ2-2, with D unclear. V lost 0 bases, J lost 3 bases, and 14 bases lay in between. This CDR3 is 17 amino acids long. DNA of the CDR3: TGTGCCAGCAGTTTAGCGACGGCTAGAACGTACACCGGGGAGCTGTTTTTT. It yields the protein CASSLATARTYTGELFF.

The V and J genes are TRBV12-3 or TRBV12-4 and TRBJ1-6; D unclear. V lost 5 bases and J lost 0, with 8 bases in between. The CDR3 covers 15 residues. The CDR3 coding sequence is TGTGCCAGCAGTGCAGTGAGCTCCTATAATTCACCCCTCCACTTT. Amino acid sequence: CASSAVSSYNSPLHF.